Listed here is a single TCR beta chain. The specificity of this receptor is unknown. Base qualities are missing; no much larger clone stands one base away. These data come from a study of regulatory T cells in long-lasting Graves disease (dated by TCRdb to about 2021). General notes on the study: To count as having persistent Graves' disease, a patient had to have received antithyroid drug treatment for over 5 years with TSH receptor autoantibodies remaining persistently positive. Patients with persistent Graves' disease were compared with patients with newly diagnosed Graves' disease using TCR sequencing and RNA sequencing of peripheral blood. The study was conducted in China and was registered as a clinical trial. TCR sequencing covered roughly 13 persistent and approximately 20 newly diagnosed Graves' disease patients, 33 samples in total. In the clinical cohort, patients with persistent Graves' disease had used antithyroid drugs for an average of about 9.4 years.

Library preparation was by multiplex PCR. Reads for this sample came from an Illumina HiSeq 4000. CDR3 regions were amplified by Arm-PCR with iRepertoire HTBI primers to construct TCR beta libraries. Gel purification was performed on PCR products prior to sequencing. Turning to the authors' computational methods: Gene usage analysis of CDR3 amino acid clonotypes relied on the roughly 64 TRBV and about 15 TRBJ segments identified across samples. COPE and FqMerger were used to merge filtered high-quality paired reads into contigs. BLAST was used to align contigs to IMGT TRBV, TRBD and TRBJ reference genes, with CDR3 defined following IMGT. Clonotypes above 0.1% frequency were classified as highly expanded clones. Repertoire diversity was measured by Shannon entropy, and V-J evenness by the Gini coefficient. A clonotype found in more than one individual was treated as public. Starting from the raw public reads, TCRdb applied fastp trimming at Q25, assembled clones with MiXCR and retained in-frame beta chains. Records with the same CDR3 protein are collapsed into one entry carrying the most frequent genes and DNA. TCRdb, rather than the study authors, made the V and J calls. This sample has around 450,000 distinct CDR3 sequences in its table, and approximately 21% of those were observed once. Around 7% of the sample comes from the top ten.

The time point label, as the study defines it: persistent/refractory GD, antithyroid drugs over 5 years with positive TRAb. For both TCR sequencing and RNA sequencing, RNA was extracted from PBMCs using TRIzol. The diagnosis of Graves' disease followed American Thyroid Association guidelines. Recruitment of patients was carried out at an endocrinology department in Xi'an, China. Each patient gave approximately 10 milliliters of peripheral blood, collected in an EDTA anticoagulant tube. Ficoll Paque Plus density gradient separation was used to isolate PBMCs, and no additional T cell sorting was done. RNA quality was checked with an Agilent 2100 Bioanalyzer and agarose gel, and concentration with a NanoDrop 2000. Points the paper makes about the study in general: The authors noted that the small sample size was a limitation that may lower accuracy. Compared with newly diagnosed patients, persistent Graves' disease patients had lower TCR Shannon entropy and fewer highly expanded clones, which suggests clonal expansion. Only the TCR beta chain was sequenced and analyzed. Patients with persistent disease shared more public clonotypes (about 2,500) than newly diagnosed patients did (around 930). The study examined only peripheral blood because the primary lesion, thyroid tissue, could not be accessed.

The clonotype originates from a female donor with Graves disease. Sequenced material: peripheral blood mononuclear cells (PBMCs), taken when the disease was refractory, from a patient treated with antithyroid drugs.

CDR3 loop: CSVRLGDNQPQHF. The nucleotide sequence is TGCAGCGTGAGGTTAGGGGACAATCAGCCCCAGCATTTT. The chain joins TRBV29-1 to TRBJ1-5, with TRBD1 tentatively as D gene (5 bases match). The germline V gene supplies CDR1 SQVTM and CDR2 ANQGSEA. The V end loses 6 bases and the J end loses 3 bases, and a stretch of 12 bases separates them. The CDR3 sequence holds 13 residues, the cysteine and phenylalanine included. Just the 39-base CDR3 DNA is kept, in frame starting at base 1.